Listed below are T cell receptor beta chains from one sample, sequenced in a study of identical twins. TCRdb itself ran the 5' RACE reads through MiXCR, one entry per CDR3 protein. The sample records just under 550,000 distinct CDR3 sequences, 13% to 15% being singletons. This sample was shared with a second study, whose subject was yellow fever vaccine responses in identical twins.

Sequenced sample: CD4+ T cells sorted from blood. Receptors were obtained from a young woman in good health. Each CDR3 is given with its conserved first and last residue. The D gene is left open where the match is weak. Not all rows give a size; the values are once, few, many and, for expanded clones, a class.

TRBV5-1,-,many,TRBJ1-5,TGCGCCAGCAGCTTGGGAGGGGCTGGGCAGCCCCAGCATTTT,CASSLGGAGQPQHF
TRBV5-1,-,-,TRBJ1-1,TGCGCCAGCAGCTTCATGGTTGACCGTGACACTGAAGCTTTCTTT,CASSFMVDRDTEAFF
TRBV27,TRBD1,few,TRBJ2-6,TGTGCCAGCACGACAGGGTCCTCTGGGGCCAACGTCCTGACTTTC,CASTTGSSGANVLTF
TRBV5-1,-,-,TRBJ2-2,TGCGCCAGCAGCTTGGGGGCCAGAGCCAGCACCGGGGAGCTGTTTTTT,CASSLGARASTGELFF
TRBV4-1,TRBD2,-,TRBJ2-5,TGCGCCAGCAGCCAAGAATCGCTAGCGGGAGCTTCTACCCAGTACTTC,CASSQESLAGASTQYF
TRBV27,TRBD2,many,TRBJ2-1,TGTGCCAGCAGTCTAAAGAGCGGGGTCTACAATGAGCAGTTCTTC,CASSLKSGVYNEQFF
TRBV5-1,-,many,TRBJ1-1,TGCGCCAGCAGCCCCAACACAGTGTTTGAAGCTTTCTTT,CASSPNTVFEAFF
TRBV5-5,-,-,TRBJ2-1,TGTGCCAGCAGCCGGGCGGGGTCCAACTACAATGAGCAGTTCTTC,CASSRAGSNYNEQFF
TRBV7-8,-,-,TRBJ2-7,TGTGCCAGCAGCTCGCGACTGTGGACAACTGACTACGAGCAGTACTTC,CASSSRLWTTDYEQYF
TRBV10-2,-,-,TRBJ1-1,TGCGCCAGCAGTCCGGGGGGTGTGATAATGAACACTGAAGCTTTCTTT,CASSPGGVIMNTEAFF
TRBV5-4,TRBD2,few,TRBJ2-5,TGTGCCAGCAGCCTAGGGACTTTAGCGGGGGGGCAAGAGACCCAGTACTTC,CASSLGTLAGGQETQYF
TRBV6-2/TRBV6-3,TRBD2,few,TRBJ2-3,TGTGCCAGCAGTTCCGGACTAGCGCCCAGCACAGATACGCAGTATTTT,CASSSGLAPSTDTQYF
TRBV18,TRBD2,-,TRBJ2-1,TGTGCCAGCTCACCACTTGGACTAGCGGGAGGGGTCTACAATGAGCAGTTCTTC,CASSPLGLAGGVYNEQFF
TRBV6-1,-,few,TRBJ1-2,TGTGCCAGCAGTGAGTATGCTGAAGGCTACACCTTC,CASSEYAEGYTF
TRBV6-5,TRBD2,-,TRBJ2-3,TGTGCCAGCAGTGACTCTAGCGGGAGTTTGACAGATACGCAGTATTTT,CASSDSSGSLTDTQYF
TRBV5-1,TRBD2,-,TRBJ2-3,TGCGCCAGCAGCTTGTTAACTAGCGGTATAACAGATACGCAGTATTTT,CASSLLTSGITDTQYF
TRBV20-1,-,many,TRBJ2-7,TGCAGTGCCCCATTACGGGCAGGAGCCTACGAGCAGTACTTC,CSAPLRAGAYEQYF
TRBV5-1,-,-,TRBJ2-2,TGCGCCAGCAGCTTGGCGTCCGCAGCGAACACCGGGGAGCTGTTTTTT,CASSLASAANTGELFF
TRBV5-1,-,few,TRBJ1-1,TGCGCCAGCAGCTTGTTTGTAGGCCCAGACACTGAAGCTTTCTTT,CASSLFVGPDTEAFF
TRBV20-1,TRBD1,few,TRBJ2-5,TGCAGTGCTATGGTCTTCGGACAGGGCTTAGAGACCCAGTACTTC,CSAMVFGQGLETQYF
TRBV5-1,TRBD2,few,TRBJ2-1,TGCGCCAGCAGCTTGGGGGGACTAGCGGGAGTTTATGAGCAGTTCTTC,CASSLGGLAGVYEQFF
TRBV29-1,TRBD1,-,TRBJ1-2,TGCAGCGTTCAGGTGGAAACAGGGGTTAAGGGCTACACCTTC,CSVQVETGVKGYTF
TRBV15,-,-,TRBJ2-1,TGTGCCACCAGCATACCTTGGGGAGGTGAGCAGTTCTTC,CATSIPWGGEQFF
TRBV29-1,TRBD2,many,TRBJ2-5,TGCAGCGTCCTGGGACTAGCGGGGGAGACCCAGTACTTC,CSVLGLAGETQYF
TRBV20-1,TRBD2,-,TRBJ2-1,TGCAGTGCGCGCCCCTTAGCGGGGAGCTCCTACAATGAGCAGTTCTTC,CSARPLAGSSYNEQFF
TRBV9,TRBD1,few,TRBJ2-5,TGTGCCAGCAGCGTGACGAATCAGGGGGCGAGGGAGACCCAGTACTTC,CASSVTNQGARETQYF
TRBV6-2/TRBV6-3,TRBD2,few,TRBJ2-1,TGTGCCAGCTTGGGAGGGCCTTTCTCTTACAATGAGCAGTTCTTC,CASLGGPFSYNEQFF
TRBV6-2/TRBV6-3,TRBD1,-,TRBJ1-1,TGTGCCAGTTTACAGGGGGCACGAGCTTTCTTT,CASLQGARAFF
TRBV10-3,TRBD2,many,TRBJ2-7,TGTGCCATCAGTGAGGAGGGACTAGCGGGAGGCATCGAGCAGTACTTC,CAISEEGLAGGIEQYF
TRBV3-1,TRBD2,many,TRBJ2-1,TGTGCCAGCAGCCAAGTTGGAACTAGCGATAATGAGCAGTTCTTC,CASSQVGTSDNEQFF
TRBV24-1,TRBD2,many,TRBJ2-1,TGTGCCACTATGGGGGGGGACCCTTTTTCCTACAATGAGCAGTTCTTC,CATMGGDPFSYNEQFF
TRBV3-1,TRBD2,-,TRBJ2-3,TGTGCCAGCAAAACTAGCGGGGCCACAGATACGCAGTATTTT,CASKTSGATDTQYF
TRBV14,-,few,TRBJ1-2,TGTGCCAGCAGCCAAGCGGGAGCTAACTATGGCTACACCTTC,CASSQAGANYGYTF
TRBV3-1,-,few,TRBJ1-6,TGTGCCAGCAGCCAAGATACGAGCTCCTATAATTCACCCCTCCACTTT,CASSQDTSSYNSPLHF
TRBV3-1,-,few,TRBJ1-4,TGTGCCAGCAGCCTACCACAGGCCTCGGATAATGAAAAACTGTTTTTT,CASSLPQASDNEKLFF
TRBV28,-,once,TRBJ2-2,TGTGCCAGCAGTTTACCCACAGCGAACACCGGGGAGCTGTTTTTT,CASSLPTANTGELFF
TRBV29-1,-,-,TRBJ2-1,TGCAGCGTTGAAGATCGAGTCCGGGGACACTACAATGAGCAGTTCTTC,CSVEDRVRGHYNEQFF
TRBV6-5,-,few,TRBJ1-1,TGTGCCAGCAGTTACGTCCTGGGGACGAACACTGAAGCTTTCTTT,CASSYVLGTNTEAFF
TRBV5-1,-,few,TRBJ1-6,TGCGCCAGCAGCTTGGAGTACCCCCGGGCATCACCCCTCCACTTT,CASSLEYPRASPLHF
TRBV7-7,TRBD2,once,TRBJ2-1,TGTGCCAGCAGCCCGGCGGGACTAGCCTACAATGAGCAGTTCTTC,CASSPAGLAYNEQFF
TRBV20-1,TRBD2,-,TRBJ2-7,TGCAGTGCTATGGGACTAGCGGGAGGAGCCTACGAGCAGTACTTC,CSAMGLAGGAYEQYF
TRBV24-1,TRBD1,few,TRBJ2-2,TGTGCCACCCGAGGACAGGGGGCTTTGAACACCGGGGAGCTGTTTTTT,CATRGQGALNTGELFF
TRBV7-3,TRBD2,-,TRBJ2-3,TGTGCCAGCAGCTTAGTAGCGGGGGGGAAGAATACGCAGTATTTT,CASSLVAGGKNTQYF
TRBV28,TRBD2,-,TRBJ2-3,TGTGCCAGCAGTACTAGCGGGAGGGTAGGAGATACGCAGTATTTT,CASSTSGRVGDTQYF
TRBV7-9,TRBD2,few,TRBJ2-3,TGTGCCAGCAGCCCACCCCCCCTAGCGGGTAGCACAGATACGCAGTATTTT,CASSPPPLAGSTDTQYF
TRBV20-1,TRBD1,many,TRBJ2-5,TGCAGTGCTAGGTGGGACAGGGCGTTGTCTGAGACCCAGTACTTC,CSARWDRALSETQYF
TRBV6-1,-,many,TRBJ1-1,TGTGCCAGCAGGGGCCTTGAGGTCACTGAAGCTTTCTTT,CASRGLEVTEAFF
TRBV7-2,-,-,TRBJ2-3,TGTGCCAGCAGCTTGGGTATGCCTGGCACAGATACGCAGTATTTT,CASSLGMPGTDTQYF
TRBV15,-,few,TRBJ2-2,TGTGCCACCAGCAGACAAAAGATTGCCGGGGAGCTGTTTTTT,CATSRQKIAGELFF
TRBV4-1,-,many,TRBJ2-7,TGCGCCAGCAGCCAAGGGACTAGGGGGCTCTACGAGCAGTACTTC,CASSQGTRGLYEQYF
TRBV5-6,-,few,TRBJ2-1,TGTGCCAGCAGCCCGTTTGGGGCCAGCTCCTACAATGAGCAGTTCTTC,CASSPFGASSYNEQFF
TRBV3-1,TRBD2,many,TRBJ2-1,TGTGCCAGCAGCCGGCGAGCGGGGGGAAATAATGAGCAGTTCTTC,CASSRRAGGNNEQFF
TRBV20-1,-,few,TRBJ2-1,TGCAGTGCCGGCCTACTGGGGTCGGAGCAGTTCTTC,CSAGLLGSEQFF